This passage covers 13 T cell receptor beta chains from one sample sequenced in a study of preoperative IRX-2 immunotherapy in early breast cancer. Documented treatment: preoperative locoregional IRX-2 cytokine immunotherapy. Assay used: immunoSEQ multiplex PCR; TCRdb lists only in-frame clones, some missing. The sample carries 30,000 to 45,000 clones, roughly 82% recorded once. Material: lymph node tissue, obtained after IRX-2 immunotherapy. The receptor set was obtained from a human donor with breast cancer.

The chain couples TRBV6-8 to TRBJ2-7; the match to TRBD1 covers 9 bases. J gave up 1 base and V 5 bases, and 9 bases lay outside the gene matches. This CDR3 region has 16 residues. The germline V gene encodes CDR1 MNHGY and CDR2 SAAAGT. The CDR3 region is CASSGTGNGRSYEQYF. The DNA for the CDR3 is TGTGCCAGCAGTGGGACAGGGAATGGTAGATCCTACGAGCAGTACTTC.

This clone was found once. The chain links TRBV7-4 to TRBJ1-5, with TRBD1 identical over 7 bases. V dropped 2 bases and J dropped 7; count of bases not matched to a gene: 5. Germline assignment: CDR1 SGHVT and CDR2 SQSDAQ. This CDR3 region has 14 residues. The CDR3 DNA reads as TGTGCCAGCAGCTTAACAGGACAGGCGCAGCCCCAGCATTTT. This encodes CASSLTGQAQPQHF. The whole variable domain, filled in from reference TRBV7-4 and TRBJ1-5, reads GAGVSQSPRYKVAKRGRDVALRCDSISGHVTLYWYRQTLGQGSEVLTYSQSDAQRDKSGRPSGRFSAERPERSVSTLKIQRTEQGDSAVYLCASSLTGQAQPQHFGDGTRLSIL.

This sequence joins TRBV7-1 and TRBJ1-2; no reliable D call. TRBV7-1 is an ORF for which the function is uncertain. This CDR3 spans 13 amino acids. Trimming shortened V by 4 bases and J by 8 bases, and 14 bases separated the two germline ends. CDR3 sequence reads: CASSLEGPEGYTF. The CDR3 DNA follows: TGTGCCAGCAGCTTAGAGGGCCCGGAGGGCTACACCTTC.

This chain links TRBV6-7 with TRBJ1-2; D not resolved. TRBV6-7 is flagged as an ORF with uncertain function. The CDR3 loop spans 13 amino acids. Trimming pared 5 bases from V and 13 bases from J, leaving 20 bases between. DNA for the CDR3: TGTGCCAGCAGTGAAGCTGGGAGGGAAAGTGGCACCTTC. This encodes CASSEAGRESGTF.

The chain carries TRBV11-3 and TRBJ2-5; 9 nucleotides line up with TRBD1. CDR1 is SGHNT, CDR2 YENEEA, per germline. This CDR3 has 14 amino acids. The ends lost 3 bases at V and 3 bases at J; junction bases unmatched: 2. CDR3 in DNA: TGTGCCAGCAGCTTGTGGACAGGGGAAGAGACCCAGTACTTC. Encoded protein: CASSLWTGEETQYF.

The chain combines TRBV28 with TRBJ1-5, with D perhaps TRBD1 (5 bases). Between the trimmed V and J ends, which lost 5 bases and 5 bases, there was a span of 16 bases. The CDR3 extends over 15 amino acids. Germline CDR1 and CDR2: MDHEN and SYDVKM. The CDR3 region is CASSITGLRDQPQHF. The DNA of the CDR3 is TGTGCCAGCAGTATAACAGGCCTCCGGGATCAGCCCCAGCATTTT.

V usage is TRBV15 and J usage is TRBJ1-5; D remains ambiguous. V lost 0 bases, J lost 0 bases, and 12 bases lay in between. This CDR3 is built from 17 residues. The germline V gene encodes CDR1 LNHNV and CDR2 YYDKDF (reference sequence). In DNA form, the CDR3 reads TGTGCCACCAGCAGAGAAGACGTGACATTTAGCAATCAGCCCCAGCATTTT. Its protein product is CATSREDVTFSNQPQHF. Combining the CDR3 with reference TRBV15 and TRBJ1-5 gives the whole variable domain DAMVIQNPRYQVTQFGKPVTLSCSQTLNHNVMYWYQQKSSQAPKLLFHYYDKDFNNEADTPDNFQSRRPNTSFCFLDIRSPGLGDTAMYLCATSREDVTFSNQPQHFGDGTRLSIL.

J is TRBJ2-5 and V is TRBV2; possibly TRBD2 for D (6 bases). Germline lookup yields CDR1 SNHLY and CDR2 FYNNEI. The ends were cut back, 2 bases at V and 6 bases at J, with 16 bases in the middle. The CDR3 spans 15 residues. This chain's CDR3 is CASSEMDGSVKTQYF. The DNA of the CDR3 is TGTGCCAGCAGTGAAATGGACGGGAGCGTAAAGACCCAGTACTTC.

The gene calls are TRBV7-1 and TRBJ2-7, with D maybe TRBD1 (5 bases). TRBV7-1 carries the ORF label, with uncertain function. This CDR3 region has 14 residues. Trimming took off 3 bases at V and 4 bases at J, with 13 bases between the two ends. The CDR3 nucleotides read TGTGCCAGCAGCTCGATCGACAGCGCATACGAGCAGTACTTC. This gives the protein CASSSIDSAYEQYF.

The V call is TRBV30, the J call TRBJ2-4; 9 bases are shared with TRBD2. CDR3 size: 17 residues. The germline V gene encodes CDR1 GTSNPN and CDR2 SVGIG (reference sequence). CDR3 nucleotide sequence: TGTGCTACGGTAGGGACTAGCCTTTTCCCAGCCAAAAACATTCAGTACTTC. The encoded protein is CATVGTSLFPAKNIQYF.

The CDR3 loop is CAARDKNTGELFF. The CDR3 DNA reads TGTGCCGCCAGGGACAAGAACACCGGGGAGCTGTTTTTT. The chain recombines TRBV7-4 with TRBJ2-2; tentatively, D is TRBD1 (6 bases). Trimming removed 11 bases at V and 1 base at J, with 11 bases between. The germline V gene encodes CDR1 SGHVT and CDR2 SQSDAQ. The CDR3 consists of 13 residues.

This clone was picked up a small number of times. The DNA for the CDR3 is TGTGCCAGCAGTTACTCCCTCCCCTACGAGCAGTACTTC. Protein product: CASSYSLPYEQYF. V gene TRBV6-8 combines with J gene TRBJ2-7; D gene ambiguous. The ends were cut back, 0 bases at V and 2 bases at J, with 5 bases in the middle. Germline CDR1 and CDR2: MNHGY and SAAAGT. The CDR3 runs 13 residues.

The chain combines TRBV28 with TRBJ2-2; D assignment may be TRBD1 or TRBD2 (5 bases each). The CDR3 has 13 amino acids. The germline V gene encodes CDR1 MDHEN and CDR2 SYDVKM. The germline V and J ends were trimmed by 9 bases and 3 bases, with 11 bases remaining between them. The CDR3 nucleotides read TGTGCCAGTGGAAGGGGAGACACCGGGGAGCTGTTTTTT. The encoded protein is CASGRGDTGELFF.